The 20 T cell receptor beta chains presented below share a single source sample, sequenced in a study of Graves' ophthalmopathy and Graves' hyperthyroidism. RNA transcripts yielded amplified TCR beta CDR3 regions. First-round RT-PCR with HTBI primers preceded a second-round multiplex PCR. TCRdb redid the calling of the multiplex PCR reads with MiXCR, one entry per CDR3 protein. Of roughly 220,000 distinct CDR3 sequences listed, around 42% were seen once; the top ten hold more than 45%. Specimen: peripheral blood. The receptors were sampled from an adult man with Graves' ophthalmopathy.

The rearrangement joins TRBV29-1 to TRBJ1-4; D is perhaps TRBD1 (5 bases). V was pared by 6 bases and J by 0 bases, with 11 bases between. The CDR3 totals 14 residues. The germline CDR1 and CDR2 sequences are SQVTM and ANQGSEA. The CDR3, as DNA: TGCAGCGTCAAGGCGGGGGCAACTAATGAAAAACTGTTTTTT. It specifies CSVKAGATNEKLFF.

The rearrangement links TRBV9 to TRBJ1-3, with D maybe TRBD1 (5 bases). The germline CDR1 and CDR2 sequences are SGDLS and YYNGEE. This CDR3 has 16 amino acids. Trimming pared 4 bases from V and 3 bases from J, leaving 17 bases between. The CDR3 bases are TGTGCCAGCAGCCCGCTCCCCGGGGGGGGTGGAAACACCATATATTTT. It encodes CASSPLPGGGGNTIYF.

CDR3 amino acids: CAKGTDLYNSPLHF. The CDR3 nucleotides read TGTGCCAAGGGGACGGATTTATATAATTCACCCCTCCACTTT. The V gene is TRBV2, the J gene TRBJ1-6, with a weak D call TRBD1 (5 bases). Trimming shortened V by 10 bases and J by 4 bases, and 14 bases separated the two germline ends. The CDR3 sequence is 14 residues long. Germline V gene lookup returns CDR1 SNHLY and CDR2 FYNNEI.

This chain joins TRBV4-1 and TRBJ1-3; D gene ambiguous. Germline CDR1 reads MGHRA; CDR2 reads YSYEKL. This CDR3 spans 13 amino acids. V lost 8 bases to trimming and J lost 3 bases, with 11 bases between them. As DNA, the CDR3 is TGCGCCAGCGCTACTACAGATGGAAACACCATATATTTT. Translating it yields CASATTDGNTIYF.

DNA for the CDR3: TGTGCCAGCAGTAGAGAGAACACTGAAGCTTTCTTT. Its translation: CASSRENTEAFF. The chain links TRBV7-9 to TRBJ1-1, with no clear D. CDR1 SEHNR and CDR2 FQNEAQ come from the germline V gene (reference sequence). The CDR3 runs 12 residues. V shed 6 bases and J shed 1 base, with 6 bases lying between them.

This clonotype has only a few counts. The chain uses TRBV6-5 and TRBJ1-5; D call uncertain. The germline CDR1 and CDR2 sequences are MNHEY and SVGAGI. V lost 5 bases and J 9 bases, leaving 20 bases between the germline ends. There are 15 residues in the CDR3. The CDR3 DNA sequence: TGTGCCAGCAGTGAAGCTTCCGATGGGCGGGGGCCCCAGCATTTT. It is translated as CASSEASDGRGPQHF.

This clonotype turned up a few times. This chain connects TRBV7-9 to TRBJ1-1; a weak D match, TRBD1 (5 bases). Trimming took 3 bases from V and 10 from J, leaving 12 bases between them. CDR1 is SEHNR, CDR2 FQNEAQ, per germline (reference sequence). This CDR3 contains 12 residues. CDR3 in amino acids: CASSFGTAGAFF. Written as DNA, the CDR3 is TGTGCCAGCAGCTTCGGGACCGCTGGAGCTTTCTTT.

This clonotype was counted at least ten times. V gene TRBV10-3 combines with J gene TRBJ1-3, with D possibly matching TRBD1 (6 bases). CDR3 size: 14 residues. Germline CDR1 and CDR2: ENHRY and SYGVKD. V was trimmed by 6 bases and J by 4 bases, leaving 13 bases between them. This CDR3 reads CAIRDQGSGNTIYF. CDR3 DNA: TGTGCCATCAGGGACCAGGGGTCGGGAAACACCATATATTTT.

V and J are TRBV7-9 and TRBJ1-2; D not resolved. V lost 5 bases, J lost 3 bases, and 10 bases lay in between. The CDR3 is 13 amino acids. The germline V gene encodes CDR1 SEHNR and CDR2 FQNEAQ (reference sequence). Written as DNA, the CDR3 is TGTGCCAGCAGCCCGCAGGCGTACTATGGCTACACCTTC. This translates into CASSPQAYYGYTF.

The chain links TRBV4-2 to TRBJ1-6; the match to TRBD1 covers 9 bases. The CDR3 has 15 residues. Germline trimming cut 4 bases from V and 10 bases from J; bases unmatched to any gene: 8. Germline loops: CDR1 LGHNA, CDR2 YNFKEQ. For the CDR3, the DNA is TGTGCCAGCAGCCCTAGGGACAGGGAAGCCTCACCCCTCCACTTT. Translating gives CASSPRDREASPLHF.

Only a few counts were recorded for this clonotype. The CDR3 nucleotides are TGTGCCACGACCGGACAGGCGAACACCGGGGAGCTGTTTTTT. It specifies CATTGQANTGELFF. The chain recombines TRBV19 with TRBJ2-2; 7 bases align to TRBD1. Per germline, CDR1 LNHDA and CDR2 SQIVND (reference sequence). The V and J ends lost 10 bases and 0 bases, in that order; junction bases with no gene match: 5. The CDR3 loop spans 14 amino acids.

The DNA for the CDR3 is TGTGCCAGCAGCTATAGCCCAGGGGGGATTGAAGCTTTCTTT. Translation: CASSYSPGGIEAFF. The rearrangement links TRBV7-2 to TRBJ1-1; 7 positions agree with TRBD1. CDR1 is SGHTA and CDR2 is FQGNSA in the germline V gene. The trim removed 4 bases at V and 7 bases at J, leaving 9 bases unmatched. This CDR3 has 14 amino acids.

This rearrangement joins TRBV2 to TRBJ1-4; possible D gene TRBD1, 5 bases. Trimming removed 2 bases from V and 4 bases from J, with 23 bases in between. The CDR3 is made up of 19 amino acids. Germline V gives CDR1 SNHLY, CDR2 FYNNEI. CDR3: CASSEPTSGTSGFNEKLFF. The CDR3 DNA reads TGTGCCAGCAGTGAACCTACTAGCGGGACGTCCGGATTTAATGAAAAACTGTTTTTT.

This clonotype occurred a few times. The chain couples TRBV7-2 to TRBJ2-7, with 10 bases identical to TRBD2. In germline, CDR1 is SGHTA, CDR2 FQGNSA. This CDR3 has 15 residues. V was clipped by 4 bases and J by 5 bases; unmatched bases: 8. Written as DNA, the CDR3 is TGTGCCAGCAGCTCCCTAGCGGGAGACAACAACGAGCAGTACTTC. Translation gives CASSSLAGDNNEQYF.

The gene calls are TRBV20-1 and TRBJ1-1, with 7 positions matching TRBD1. CDR3 size: 16 residues. The germline V gene has CDR1 DFQATT and CDR2 SNEGSKA (reference sequence). V was pared by 3 bases and J by 5 bases, with 15 bases of the junction left unmatched. The chain's CDR3 is CSARDVRQGEMTEAFF. The DNA of the CDR3 is TGCAGTGCTAGGGACGTAAGGCAGGGGGAAATGACTGAAGCTTTCTTT.

The chain carries TRBV7-9 and TRBJ1-6, with D uncertain. V lost 3 bases to trimming and J lost 6 bases, with 6 bases between them. This CDR3 is 13 amino acids long. Germline CDR1 reads SEHNR; CDR2 reads FQNEAQ (reference sequence). The CDR3 DNA sequence: TGTGCCAGCAGCTTGCAGCCTAATTCACCCCTCCACTTT. This translates into CASSLQPNSPLHF.

This clonotype has just one count. CDR3 in DNA: TGTGCCAGCAGCTGGGGCCTTGTCTCCTACGAGCAGTACTTC. Amino acids: CASSWGLVSYEQYF. The chain couples TRBV7-2 to TRBJ2-7, with D maybe TRBD1 (5 bases). The V gene lost 4 bases and the J gene lost 0 bases, with 10 bases spanning the gap. The CDR3 totals 14 residues. Germline CDR1 and CDR2: SGHTA and FQGNSA.

The gene calls are TRBV5-1 and TRBJ2-7, with D possibly matching TRBD1 (6 bases). The CDR3 length is 15 residues. Germline-derived CDR1 and CDR2 are SGHRS and YFSETQ. The V end was cut by 0 bases, the J end by 2 bases, with 12 bases between. The CDR3: CASSLDSRGTYEQYF. For the CDR3, the DNA is TGCGCCAGCAGCTTGGATAGCAGGGGTACCTACGAGCAGTACTTC.

This chain links TRBV19 with TRBJ2-5; 9 bases match TRBD1. The CDR3 has 14 amino acids. V lost 3 bases to trimming and J lost 5 bases; unmatched junction nucleotides: 4. Germline V gives CDR1 LNHDA, CDR2 SQIVND (reference sequence). The CDR3 DNA sequence: TGTGCCAGTAGTATCAACAGGGGGCCGGAGACCCAGTACTTC. Translation gives CASSINRGPETQYF.

This clonotype came up many times. The chain employs TRBV20-1 and TRBJ2-7; no clear D. V dropped 6 bases and J dropped 3 bases, with 12 bases sitting between them. Per germline, CDR1 DFQATT and CDR2 SNEGSKA (reference sequence). CDR3 length equals 12 residues. The CDR3 DNA is TGCAGTGCACCGGACCGAGTCTACGAGCAGTACTTC. It is translated as CSAPDRVYEQYF.